The T cell receptor (beta chain) described here comes from a study of T-cell memory formation after mild COVID-19. V gave up 6 bases and J gave up 7 bases, with 18 bases separating them. The CDR3 length is 15 residues. TCRdb used MiXCR to reprocess the 5' RACE reads, holding one entry per CDR3 protein. Of around 390,000 distinct CDR3 sequences in the sample, approximately 16% were seen once. This receptor was taken from a man younger than 35 who had mild COVID-19 (a few samples of this study predate the infection). Cell type and time point are not known. V usage is TRBV12-3 or TRBV12-4 and J usage is TRBJ2-2; weak D call: TRBD1 (7 bases). The specimen was PBMCs or a T cell subset sorted from them (not recorded which). The CDR3 DNA reads TGTGCCAGCAGCCCCGCAGGGGGAGGTGGCGGGGAGCTGTTTTTT. Amino acids: CASSPAGGGGGELFF.